Shown below are 11 T cell receptor beta chains from a single sample sequenced in a study of shared clonotypes between healthy human individuals. The protocol was immunoSEQ multiplex PCR, while the TCRdb copy is restricted to in-frame clones and leaves out a portion. The repertoire holds approximately 320,000 clones, roughly 70% seen once, with over 9% in the top ten. Sample: memory CD4+ T cells sorted from blood. Indicated subset: CD45RA-negative fraction. These TCRs come from a man aged 25-45 years in good health.

This chain links TRBV28 with TRBJ2-7; D is possibly TRBD1 or TRBD2 (5 bases each). This CDR3 has 15 amino acids. CDR1 is MDHEN and CDR2 is SYDVKM in the germline V gene. V lost 8 bases and J 2 bases, leaving 19 bases between the germline ends. CDR3 loop: CASGSGTAKAYEQYF. The CDR3 DNA sequence: TGTGCCAGCGGGTCTGGGACGGCGAAAGCCTACGAGCAGTACTTC.

CDR3 in amino acids: CATNPGQGGSYTQYF. The DNA of the CDR3 is TGTGCCACCAACCCAGGTCAAGGGGGCTCATATACGCAGTATTTT. This chain joins TRBV6-6 and TRBJ2-3, with TRBD1 matching 7 bases. Germline loops: CDR1 MNHNY, CDR2 SVGAGI (reference sequence). After removal of 10 bases from V and 7 bases from J, the junction contained 17 bases not matched to a gene. This CDR3 has 15 residues.

The rearrangement links TRBV6-5 to TRBJ2-5; D ambiguous. Germline lookup yields CDR1 MNHEY and CDR2 SVGAGI. V was shortened by 4 bases and J by 0 bases, with 6 bases between the two germline ends. CDR3 length: 13 residues. The CDR3 sequence: CASSLTYQETQYF. In DNA form, the CDR3 reads TGTGCCAGCAGTTTAACATACCAAGAGACCCAGTACTTC.

The J gene is TRBJ1-1, the V gene TRBV5-1; no clear D. V gave up 4 bases and J gave up 4 bases, with 14 bases separating them. The V gene's germline CDR1 is SGHRS and CDR2 YFSETQ. There are 14 residues in the CDR3. The DNA of the CDR3 is TGCGCCAGCAGCCGATTAGGGATAGTCACTGAAGCTTTCTTT. Amino acid sequence: CASSRLGIVTEAFF.

This clone was observed a few times. The CDR3 DNA follows: TGTGCCAGCTCACAGGGACAGGGGAACACTGAAGCTTTCTTT. It yields the protein CASSQGQGNTEAFF. This chain uses TRBV18 with TRBJ1-1, with TRBD1 matching over 9 bases. The CDR3 spans 14 residues. Germline V gene lookup returns CDR1 KGHSH and CDR2 LQKENI. V trimming: 4 bases; J trimming: 1 base; junction bases outside the gene matches: 1.

This clone has a handful of counts. V is TRBV6-5 and J is TRBJ1-5; D is uncertain. Trimming shortened V by 6 bases and J by 8 bases, and 14 bases separated the two germline ends. This CDR3 is built from 13 residues. The germline V gene encodes CDR1 MNHEY and CDR2 SVGAGI. CDR3 protein: CASSPGYGEPQHF. The CDR3 DNA follows: TGTGCCAGCAGCCCCGGCTACGGGGAGCCCCAGCATTTT.

This chain links TRBV18 with TRBJ2-1; TRBD1 matches 10 bases. Germline CDR1 and CDR2: KGHSH and LQKENI. The CDR3 consists of 15 residues. V gave up 9 bases and J gave up 10 bases; unmatched junction bases: 15. CDR3 protein: CASRQTGGENGEQFF. The CDR3 DNA reads TGTGCCAGTCGACAGACAGGGGGCGAAAATGGAGAGCAGTTCTTC.

The chain combines TRBV5-5 with TRBJ2-6; D perhaps matches TRBD2 (6 bases). This CDR3 region has 14 residues. V shed 7 bases and J shed 2 bases, with 10 bases lying between them. CDR1 SGHKS and CDR2 YYEKEE come from the germline V gene (reference sequence). CDR3 amino acids: CASGGEPGANVLTF. Here the CDR3 DNA reads TGTGCCAGCGGCGGGGAACCTGGGGCCAACGTCCTGACTTTC.

Concerning this clone: Other DNA sequences from this sample encode an identical CDR3 as well. The chain uses TRBV5-4 and TRBJ2-1; D unclear. Germline CDR1 is SGHNT and CDR2 is YYREEE (reference sequence). The CDR3 runs 13 residues. Trimming took 0 bases from V and 3 from J, leaving 4 bases between them. CDR3 sequence reads: CASSLVSYNEQFF. CDR3 DNA: TGTGCCAGCAGCTTGGTTAGCTACAATGAGCAGTTCTTC.

The sample holds a few counts of this clone. J is TRBJ2-3 and V is TRBV6-5, with TRBD1 as a possible D gene (5 bases). The CDR3 extends over 11 amino acids. Germline V gene data show CDR1 as MNHEY and CDR2 as SVGAGI. With 6 bases removed from V and 6 bases from J, the gap between germline ends came to 7 bases. This CDR3 is CASSRADTQYF. The DNA for the CDR3 is TGTGCCAGCAGCAGGGCGGATACGCAGTATTTT.

The table lists this clone with many counts. The rearrangement uses TRBV5-1 and TRBJ2-3, with 11 positions matching TRBD2. The CDR3 is 19 amino acids. Germline V gives CDR1 SGHRS, CDR2 YFSETQ. Losses at the gene ends were 4 bases for V and 0 bases for J; bases not matched to a gene: 13. CDR3 sequence reads: CASSRIGLAGTDSTDTQYF. The DNA for the CDR3 is TGCGCCAGCAGCCGAATTGGACTAGCGGGCACCGATAGCACAGATACGCAGTATTTT.